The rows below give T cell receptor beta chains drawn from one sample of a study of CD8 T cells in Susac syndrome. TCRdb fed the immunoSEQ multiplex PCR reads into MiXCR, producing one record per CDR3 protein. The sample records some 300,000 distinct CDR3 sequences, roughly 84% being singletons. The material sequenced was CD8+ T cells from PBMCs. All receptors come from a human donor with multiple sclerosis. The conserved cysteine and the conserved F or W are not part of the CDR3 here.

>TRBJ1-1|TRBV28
ASSPRQGRNTEAF
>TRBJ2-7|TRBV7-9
ASSPAVGSSYEQY
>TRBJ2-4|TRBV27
ASSLSMTAAKNIQY
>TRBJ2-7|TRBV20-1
SARVPDSPIGQY
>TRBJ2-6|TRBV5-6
ASSSPGQGLFGANVLT
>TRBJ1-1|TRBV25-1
ASSESQNTEAF
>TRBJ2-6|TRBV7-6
ASSFSIFSGANVLT
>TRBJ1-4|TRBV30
AWSLNLATNEKLF
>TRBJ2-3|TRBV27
ASRRLVYSTDTQY
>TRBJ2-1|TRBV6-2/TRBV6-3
ASRGGPSYNEQF
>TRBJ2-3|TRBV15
ATSRDREGLNTDTQY
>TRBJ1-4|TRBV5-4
ASSQSGTTQPGITHEKLF
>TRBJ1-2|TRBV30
AWGVYGGQEGYT
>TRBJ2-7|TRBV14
ASSQHDRVTPYEQY
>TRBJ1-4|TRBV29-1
SVGPTEGEKLF
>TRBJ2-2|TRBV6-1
ASSRSRGRLAGSTGELF
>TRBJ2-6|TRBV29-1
SVAVRFSGANVLT
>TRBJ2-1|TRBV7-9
ASSLVGAGSSYNEQF
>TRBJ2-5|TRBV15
ATSEGQGSETQY
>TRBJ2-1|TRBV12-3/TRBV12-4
ASSSGGGNEQF
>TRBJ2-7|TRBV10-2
ASSTGAGEQY
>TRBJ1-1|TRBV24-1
ATSARGRDEAF
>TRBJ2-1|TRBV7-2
ASRGLAHGSSYNEQF
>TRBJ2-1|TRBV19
ASSPSGLIYNEQF
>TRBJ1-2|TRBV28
ASSSRNYGYT
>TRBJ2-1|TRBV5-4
ASRPGTGEQF
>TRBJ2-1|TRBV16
ASSQSWVNEQF
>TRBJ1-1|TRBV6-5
ASSGSAFMGTEAF
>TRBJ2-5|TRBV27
ASRTALWETQY
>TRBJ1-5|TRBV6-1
ASSRRDRGTFQPQH
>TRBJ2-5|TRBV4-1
AGSQDRETQY
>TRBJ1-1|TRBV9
ASSPSGRTEAF
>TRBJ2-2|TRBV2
ASSAPLTRTGELF
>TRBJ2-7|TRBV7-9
ASSQKRLGIYEQY
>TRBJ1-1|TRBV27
ASSLYRFNTEAF
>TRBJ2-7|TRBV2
ATLKGGRGHYEQY
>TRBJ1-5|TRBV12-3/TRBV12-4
ASSWGGGNQPQH
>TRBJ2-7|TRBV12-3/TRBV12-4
ASSLRPSAYEQY
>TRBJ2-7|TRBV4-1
ASSHRGAESYEQY
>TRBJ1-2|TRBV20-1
SARVEQGRLYGYT
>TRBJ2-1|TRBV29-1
SVEGWGTSLYNEQF
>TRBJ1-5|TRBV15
ATRRDRGQPQH
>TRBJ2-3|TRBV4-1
ASSQEPQTSSTDTQY
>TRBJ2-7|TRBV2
ASSEGNYYEQY
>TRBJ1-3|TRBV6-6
ASKGEGNTIY
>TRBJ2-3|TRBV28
ASSLFAETDTQY
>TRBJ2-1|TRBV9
ASSVDGRAGNEQF
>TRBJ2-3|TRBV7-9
ASSPGDGPSADTQY
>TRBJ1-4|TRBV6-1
ASRGGGTNEKLF
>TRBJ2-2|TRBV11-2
ASSLGQGAIGELF